This TCR beta chain was sequenced for a study of PD-L1 blockade in urothelial cancer. Study-level background: The median T cell count in blood samples was some 150,000.

The table came from immunoSEQ multiplex PCR; TCRdb's copy has only in-frame clones and leaves some out. The sample records 90,000 or so clones, 89% being singletons. J gave up 6 bases and V 1 base, and 3 bases lay outside the gene matches. CDR3 length equals 15 residues. The germline V gene has CDR1 LGHNA and CDR2 YNFKEQ. As for time point: pretreatment peripheral blood. Disease in patients was locally advanced or metastatic urothelial carcinoma. The source was PBMCs, collected around atezolizumab (anti-PD-L1) treatment. The receptor was isolated from an elderly woman with urothelial cancer. This sequence joins TRBV4-2 and TRBJ2-2, with 9 positions matching TRBD2. CDR3 loop: CASSQGTSVAGELFF. CDR3 DNA: TGTGCCAGCAGCCAAGGGACTAGCGTGGCCGGGGAGCTGTTTTTT.